A single sample gave rise to the 32 T cell receptor beta chains below, sequenced in a study of blood T cell repertoires in COVID-19. Clones were read by immunoSEQ multiplex PCR, and TCRdb kept only the in-frame ones, dropping some. The data hold roughly 18,000 clones, with roughly 85% observed a single time. The sequenced material came from peripheral blood. The receptors stem from an elderly man with acute or convalescent COVID-19.

This clone was counted between two and nine times. V usage is TRBV27 and J usage is TRBJ1-2; 7 bases line up with TRBD1. There are 14 residues in the CDR3. V shed 5 bases and J 4 bases; nucleotides not matched to a gene: 7. Germline CDR1 MNHEY, CDR2 SMNVEV (reference sequence). The CDR3 region is CASSRVDRFYGYTF. CDR3 nucleotides: TGTGCCAGCAGTCGAGTGGACAGGTTCTATGGCTACACCTTC.

The chain couples TRBV27 to TRBJ2-7; the D gene is possibly TRBD2 (6 bases). From germline, CDR1 is MNHEY and CDR2 SMNVEV (reference sequence). This CDR3 is 13 amino acids long. The V end was cut by 6 bases, the J end by 1 base, with 10 bases between. In nucleotides, the CDR3 is TGTGCCAGCAGAGGAGGGAATTCCTACGAGCAGTACTTC. Its translation: CASRGGNSYEQYF.

The V call is TRBV19, the J call TRBJ1-1; 8 bases fit TRBD1. This CDR3 has 15 amino acids. V gave up 1 base and J gave up 6 bases; unmatched junction bases: 7. The germline gives CDR1 LNHDA, CDR2 SQIVND (reference sequence). CDR3 amino acids: CASSIGGQGVPEAFF. CDR3 DNA: TGTGCCAGTAGTATAGGAGGACAGGGTGTACCTGAAGCTTTCTTT.

The chain carries TRBV10-2 and TRBJ2-3; possibly TRBD1 for D (5 bases). The V gene's germline CDR1 is WSHSY and CDR2 SAAADI. Between the trimmed V and J ends, which lost 4 bases and 6 bases, there was a span of 11 bases. The CDR3 is 13 residues long. The CDR3 bases are TGCGCCAGCAGTGGCCAGGGAAGGGATACGCAGTATTTT. This encodes CASSGQGRDTQYF.

The genes are TRBV5-1 and TRBJ1-1; the D gene is possibly TRBD1 (6 bases). Germline CDR1 SGHRS, CDR2 YFSETQ. The CDR3 runs to 12 residues. With 3 bases removed from V and 7 bases from J, the gap between germline ends came to 10 bases. The CDR3 is CASSSRDIEAFF. In nucleotides, the CDR3 is TGCGCCAGCAGCTCCCGGGACATTGAAGCTTTCTTT.

This chain uses TRBV7-2 with TRBJ1-1, with D possibly TRBD1 on 5 matching bases. Trimming took 1 base from V and 6 from J, leaving 12 bases between them. The germline V gene has CDR1 SGHTA and CDR2 FQGNSA. The CDR3 is made up of 14 amino acids. The DNA for the CDR3 is TGTGCCAGCAGCTTAGTGGGGCTAAGGGCTGAAGCTTTCTTT. This gives the protein CASSLVGLRAEAFF.

The rearrangement links TRBV11-3 to TRBJ2-1; possible D gene TRBD1, 5 bases. V dropped 1 base and J dropped 7 bases, with 11 bases sitting between them. From germline, CDR1 is SGHNT and CDR2 YENEEA. The CDR3 extends over 14 amino acids. The CDR3 coding sequence is TGTGCCAGCAGCTTAGGCAGGGCGGAGAATGAGCAGTTCTTC. Amino acids: CASSLGRAENEQFF.

CDR3: CASSIQYNEQFF. The CDR3 DNA reads as TGTGCCAGCAGTATACAGTACAATGAGCAGTTCTTC. This sequence joins TRBV12-3 or TRBV12-4 and TRBJ2-1, with D hard to call. This CDR3 region has 12 residues. Trimming removed 5 bases at V and 4 bases at J, with 6 bases between.

The genes are TRBV5-1 and TRBJ2-3; 9 nucleotides align to TRBD2. Trimming removed 4 bases from V and 4 bases from J; junction bases left unmatched: 10. The CDR3 consists of 16 residues. From germline, CDR1 is SGHRS and CDR2 YFSETQ. The CDR3 reads CASSPAWVAGADTQYF. The CDR3, as DNA: TGCGCCAGCAGCCCGGCTTGGGTAGCGGGGGCAGATACGCAGTATTTT.

The J gene is TRBJ1-5, the V gene TRBV4-2, with unresolved D. The V end was cut by 0 bases, the J end by 7 bases, with 13 bases between. Germline V gene lookup returns CDR1 LGHNA and CDR2 YNFKEQ. This CDR3 is 15 amino acids long. The CDR3 region is CASSQEDGVSQPQHF. The CDR3 nucleotides are TGTGCCAGCAGCCAAGAGGACGGGGTAAGCCAGCCCCAGCATTTT.

The chain has TRBV25-1 and TRBJ1-1; possibly TRBD1 for D (6 bases). Deletions cut 0 bases from V and 4 bases from J, with 15 bases between. Per germline, CDR1 MGHDK and CDR2 SYGVNS. The CDR3 spans 16 residues. The CDR3 spells CASSEYTGGVLTEAFF. CDR3 nucleotides: TGTGCCAGCAGTGAATATACGGGGGGCGTACTCACTGAAGCTTTCTTT.

This sequence joins TRBV7-2 and TRBJ2-1; D is unresolved. Germline V gives CDR1 SGHTA, CDR2 FQGNSA. CDR3 size: 12 residues. V was shortened by 3 bases and J by 5 bases, with 5 bases between the two germline ends. This CDR3 is CASSLADNEQFF. CDR3 nucleotides: TGTGCCAGCAGCTTGGCGGACAATGAGCAGTTCTTC.

This clone has only one observation. The rearrangement uses TRBV7-2 and TRBJ2-5, with D possibly matching TRBD2 (7 bases). CDR1 and CDR2 (germline): SGHTA, FQGNSA. The V gene lost 4 bases and the J gene lost 9 bases, with 24 bases spanning the gap. This CDR3 comprises 16 residues. The CDR3 is CASSSEGGGAGRAQYF. The CDR3 coding sequence is TGTGCCAGCAGCTCCGAGGGTGGGGGGGCCGGTCGGGCCCAGTACTTC.

The genes are TRBV5-1 and TRBJ2-1, with a possible D match to TRBD1 (5 bases). The CDR3 runs 14 residues. Germline V gene sequence: CDR1 SGHRS, CDR2 YFSETQ. Trimming removed 0 bases at V and 7 bases at J, with 11 bases between. This chain's CDR3 is CASSLVAGPNEQFF. The CDR3 DNA is TGCGCCAGCAGCTTGGTGGCAGGGCCGAATGAGCAGTTCTTC.

The V call is TRBV6-6, the J call TRBJ1-5; 8 positions agree with TRBD1. This CDR3 contains 16 residues. V shed 5 bases, J shed 0 bases, and the junction held 6 bases outside the gene matches. CDR1 and CDR2 (germline): MNHNY, SVGAGI (reference sequence). CDR3 coding DNA: TGTGCCAGCAGTACGGACAGGGAACTTAGCAATCAGCCCCAGCATTTT. This translates into CASSTDRELSNQPQHF.

The rearrangement joins TRBV30 to TRBJ1-2; 8 nucleotides match TRBD1. This CDR3 has 17 residues. The J segment lost 5 bases and the V segment lost 1 base, leaving 15 bases of the junction unmatched. Germline CDR1 GTSNPN, CDR2 SVGIG (reference sequence). This CDR3 reads CAWSAGGARRTIYGYTF. The CDR3 coding sequence is TGTGCCTGGAGTGCAGGGGGCGCAAGGCGAACTATTTATGGCTACACCTTC.

This clone was counted a single time. The chain couples TRBV5-5 to TRBJ1-1; 8 bases line up with TRBD1. Germline trimming cut 4 bases from V and 4 bases from J; bases unmatched to any gene: 3. Germline CDR1 and CDR2: SGHKS and YYEKEE (reference sequence). This CDR3 comprises 13 residues. The CDR3 here is CASSTGTGTEAFF. In DNA form, the CDR3 reads TGTGCCAGCAGCACGGGGACAGGCACTGAAGCTTTCTTT.

The chain is built from TRBV19 and TRBJ2-1, with 9 bases matching TRBD1. The germline V gene has CDR1 LNHDA and CDR2 SQIVND (reference sequence). After removal of 6 bases from V and 9 bases from J, the junction contained 9 bases not matched to a gene. The CDR3 spans 14 residues. The CDR3 here is CASSPGQGIGEQFF. CDR3 DNA sequence: TGTGCCAGTAGCCCGGGACAGGGTATCGGTGAGCAGTTCTTC.

A single count supports this clone. The rearrangement uses TRBV5-1 and TRBJ1-1, with D unclear. Per the germline V gene, CDR1 is SGHRS and CDR2 is YFSETQ. Trimming cost V 0 bases and J 8 bases, with 11 bases left between them. The CDR3 runs to 13 residues. CDR3 sequence: CASSLDNLPEAFF. CDR3 nucleotides: TGCGCCAGCAGCTTGGATAACTTACCCGAAGCTTTCTTT.

The chain couples TRBV6-2 or TRBV6-3 to TRBJ2-3; a weak D match, TRBD1 (6 bases). The germline gives CDR1 MNHEY, CDR2 SVGEGT. The length of the CDR3 is 15 residues. V was pared by 5 bases and J by 1 base, with 13 bases between. The CDR3 reads CASSPPGHRTDTQYF. CDR3 nucleotide sequence: TGTGCCAGCAGTCCACCGGGACATCGCACAGATACGCAGTATTTT.

This clone was detected a few times. The chain uses TRBV27 and TRBJ2-2, with D perhaps TRBD1 (6 bases). The CDR3 spans 15 residues. V was shortened by 5 bases and J by 0 bases, with 10 bases between the two germline ends. In germline, CDR1 is MNHEY, CDR2 SMNVEV (reference sequence). CDR3 coding DNA: TGTGCCAGCAGTGCGCGGACAGCGAACACCGGGGAGCTGTTTTTT. Amino acids: CASSARTANTGELFF.

This sequence joins TRBV27 and TRBJ1-5, with 7 bases matching TRBD1. The CDR3 is 16 amino acids. Germline V gives CDR1 MNHEY, CDR2 SMNVEV (reference sequence). V gave up 6 bases and J gave up 0 bases; unmatched junction bases: 8. DNA for the CDR3: TGTGCCAGCAGCGATCAACAGGGGAATAGCAATCAGCCCCAGCATTTT. Its translation is CASSDQQGNSNQPQHF.

V gene TRBV7-3 combines with J gene TRBJ2-1; 13 nucleotides align to TRBD2. The CDR3 loop spans 16 amino acids. Germline values: CDR1 SGHTA, CDR2 FQGTGA. V lost 5 bases to trimming and J lost 7 bases; unmatched junction nucleotides: 8. The CDR3 nucleotides are TGTGCCAGCAGCCCAAGGGGACTAGCGGGGTGGAATGAGCAGTTCTTC. Translated: CASSPRGLAGWNEQFF.

The chain has TRBV6-6 and TRBJ1-2, with D possibly being TRBD1 (5 bases). Germline V gene data show CDR1 as MNHNY and CDR2 as SVGAGI (reference sequence). The CDR3 loop spans 14 amino acids. Trimming shortened V by 4 bases and J by 7 bases, and 16 bases separated the two germline ends. CDR3 DNA sequence: TGTGCCAGCAGTTCCAGCCGCGGGGGTGCTGGCTACACCTTC. Protein sequence: CASSSSRGGAGYTF.

The table lists this clone with a count of one. This chain joins TRBV5-4 and TRBJ2-3; D not resolved. In germline, CDR1 is SGHNT, CDR2 YYREEE (reference sequence). CDR3 length: 15 amino acids. V shed 3 bases and J shed 3 bases, with 14 bases lying between them. This chain's CDR3 is CASSSLASGTDTQYF. DNA for the CDR3: TGTGCCAGCAGCTCCCTGGCCTCCGGGACAGATACGCAGTATTTT.

The chain links TRBV18 to TRBJ1-2; 8 bases align to TRBD1. The trim removed 6 bases at V and 0 bases at J, leaving 6 bases unmatched. CDR1 and CDR2 from the germline V gene are KGHSH and LQKENI. The CDR3 has 15 residues. CDR3 in amino acids: CASSSGTGSNYGYTF. CDR3 nucleotides: TGTGCCAGCTCCTCCGGGACAGGTTCTAACTATGGCTACACCTTC. Full variable domain (rest looked up from reference TRBV18 and TRBJ1-2): NAGVMQNPRHLVRRRGQEARLRCSPMKGHSHVYWYRQLPEEGLKFMVYLQKENIIDESGMPKERFSAEFPKEGPSILRIQQVVRGDSAAYFCASSSGTGSNYGYTFGSGTRLTVV.

The chain is built from TRBV19 and TRBJ2-7, with 8 nucleotides matching TRBD1. V lost 2 bases to trimming and J lost 3 bases; unmatched junction nucleotides: 6. The germline gives CDR1 LNHDA, CDR2 SQIVND (reference sequence). CDR3 length: 15 residues. CDR3 region: CASSIRQGSGYEQYF. The CDR3 nucleotides are TGTGCCAGTAGTATAAGACAGGGGTCGGGCTACGAGCAGTACTTC. The complete variable domain, with remaining parts taken from reference TRBV19 and TRBJ2-7, reads DGGITQSPKYLFRKEGQNVTLSCEQNLNHDAMYWYRQDPGQGLRLIYYSQIVNDFQKGDIAEGYSVSREKKESFPLTVTSAQKNPTAFYLCASSIRQGSGYEQYFGPGTRLTVT.

V usage is TRBV6-4 and J usage is TRBJ2-2; no clear D. This CDR3 is built from 14 residues. Trimming stripped 6 bases from V and 0 bases from J, with 8 bases between. The germline V gene encodes CDR1 MRHNA and CDR2 SNTAGT. CDR3 residues: CASRTTANTGELFF. In DNA, the CDR3 is TGTGCCAGCAGGACCACAGCGAACACCGGGGAGCTGTTTTTT.

This sequence joins TRBV24-1 and TRBJ2-7, with 8 bases that match TRBD1. Germline CDR1 KGHDR, CDR2 SFDVKD. The CDR3 contains 19 residues. V trimming: 2 bases; J trimming: 2 bases; junction bases outside the gene matches: 16. As DNA, the CDR3 is TGTGCCACCAGTGATTCCACTAACCCCCGACAGGGGAGGACCTACGAGCAGTACTTC. Its protein product is CATSDSTNPRQGRTYEQYF.

The rearrangement joins TRBV2 to TRBJ1-5; no reliable D call. The CDR3 extends over 15 amino acids. The germline V gene encodes CDR1 SNHLY and CDR2 FYNNEI. Trimming shortened V by 6 bases and J by 0 bases, and 12 bases separated the two germline ends. CDR3 bases: TGTGCCAGCAGCTGGACGGGATATAGCAATCAGCCCCAGCATTTT. Amino acids: CASSWTGYSNQPQHF. The full variable domain, its missing parts supplied by reference TRBV2 and TRBJ1-5, is EPEVTQTPSHQVTQMGQEVILRCVPISNHLYFYWYRQILGQKVEFLVSFYNNEISEKSEIFDDQFSVERPDGSNFTLKIRSTKLEDSAMYFCASSWTGYSNQPQHFGDGTRLSIL.

Worth noting for this clone: A read error may account for a junction end that differs from germline. The V and J genes are TRBV15 and TRBJ2-5; D is ambiguous. This CDR3 is 17 amino acids long. The germline CDR1 and CDR2 sequences are LNHNV and YYDKDF (reference sequence). CDR3 in amino acids: CATRRDRLGTVEETQYF. As DNA, the CDR3 is TGTGCCACCAGGAGAGATCGGTTGGGCACAGTAGAAGAGACCCAGTACTTC.

The chain carries TRBV5-6 and TRBJ2-3; 9 nucleotides line up with TRBD2. Per germline, CDR1 SGHDT and CDR2 YYEEEE. The CDR3 covers 15 residues. The junction had 4 bases not matched to a gene; V was cut back by 0 bases and J by 5 bases. Here the CDR3 DNA reads TGTGCCAGCAGCTTGGGACTAGCGGAGGGAGATACGCAGTATTTT. This translates into CASSLGLAEGDTQYF. Combining the CDR3 with reference TRBV5-6 and TRBJ2-3 gives the whole variable domain DAGVTQSPTHLIKTRGQQVTLRCSPKSGHDTVSWYQQALGQGPQFIFQYYEEEERQRGNFPDRFSGHQFPNYSSELNVNALLLGDSALYLCASSLGLAEGDTQYFGPGTRLTVL.